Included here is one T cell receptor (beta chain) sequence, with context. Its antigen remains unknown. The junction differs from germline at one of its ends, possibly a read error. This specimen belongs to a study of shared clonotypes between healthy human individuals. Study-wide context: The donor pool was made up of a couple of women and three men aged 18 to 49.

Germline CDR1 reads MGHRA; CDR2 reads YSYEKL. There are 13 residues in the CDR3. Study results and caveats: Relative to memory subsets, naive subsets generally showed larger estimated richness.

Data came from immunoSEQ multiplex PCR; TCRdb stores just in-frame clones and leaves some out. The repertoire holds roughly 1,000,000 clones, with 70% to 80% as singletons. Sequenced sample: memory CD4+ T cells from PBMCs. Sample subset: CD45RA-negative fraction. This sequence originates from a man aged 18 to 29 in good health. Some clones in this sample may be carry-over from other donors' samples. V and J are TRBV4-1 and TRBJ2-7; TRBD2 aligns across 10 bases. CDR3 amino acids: CASSQDPSGGKHF. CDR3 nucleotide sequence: TGCGCCAGCAGCCAAGACCCTAGCGGGGGTAAGCACTTC.